This T cell receptor (beta chain) is from a study of regulatory T cells in long-lasting Graves disease. CDR3 length: 11 amino acids. V was shortened by 3 bases and J by 7 bases, with 10 bases between the two germline ends. Germline V gene sequence: CDR1 GTSNPN, CDR2 SVGIG (reference sequence). Time point given: persistent/refractory GD, antithyroid drugs over 5 years with positive TRAb. RNA from PBMCs was the source of the TCR library. The TCR beta library used iRepertoire HTBI primers with Arm-PCR amplification of CDR3. TCRdb re-derived calls from the multiplex PCR reads in MiXCR, one entry per CDR3 protein. Altogether around 430,000 distinct CDR3 sequences are present, 22% being singletons, with the ten largest covering about 12%. Findings and caveats of the study: Limited sample numbers may have lowered accuracy. Gene preferences differed: TRBV28, TRBJ1-2, TRBJ2-5 in persistent cases. Exclusively peripheral blood, rather than thyroid tissue, was studied.

The table lists this clonotype with many counts. Its target is not known. This TCR derives from a female donor with Graves disease. Sequences were derived from peripheral blood mononuclear cells (PBMCs), sampled when the disease was refractory, from a patient treated with antithyroid drugs. This chain joins TRBV30 and TRBJ2-7, with D hard to call. CDR3 region: CAWSVGGEQYF. DNA for the CDR3: TGTGCCTGGAGCGTTGGTGGAGAGCAGTACTTC.